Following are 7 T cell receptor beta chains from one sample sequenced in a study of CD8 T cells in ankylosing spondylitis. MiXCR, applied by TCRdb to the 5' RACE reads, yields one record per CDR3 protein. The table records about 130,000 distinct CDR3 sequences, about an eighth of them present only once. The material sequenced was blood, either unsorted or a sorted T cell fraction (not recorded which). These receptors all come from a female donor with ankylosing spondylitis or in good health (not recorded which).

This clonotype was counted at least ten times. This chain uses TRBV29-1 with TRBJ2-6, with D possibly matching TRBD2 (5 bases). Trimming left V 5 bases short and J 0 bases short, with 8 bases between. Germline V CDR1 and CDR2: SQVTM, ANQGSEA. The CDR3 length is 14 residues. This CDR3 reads CSVRENSGANVLTF. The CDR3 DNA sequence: TGCAGCGTTAGGGAGAACTCTGGGGCCAACGTCCTGACTTTC.

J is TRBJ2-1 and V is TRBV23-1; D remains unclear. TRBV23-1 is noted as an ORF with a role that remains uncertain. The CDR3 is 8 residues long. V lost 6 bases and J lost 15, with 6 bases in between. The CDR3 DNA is TGCGCCAGCAGATGCACGTTCTTC. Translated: CASRCTFF.

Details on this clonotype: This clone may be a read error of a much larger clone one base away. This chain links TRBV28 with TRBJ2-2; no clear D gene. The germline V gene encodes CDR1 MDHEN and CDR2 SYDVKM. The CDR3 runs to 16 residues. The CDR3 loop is CAGSPTAGPNTGELFF. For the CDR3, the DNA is TGTGCCGGCAGCCCCACGGCCGGACCGAACACCGGGGAGCTGTTTTTT.

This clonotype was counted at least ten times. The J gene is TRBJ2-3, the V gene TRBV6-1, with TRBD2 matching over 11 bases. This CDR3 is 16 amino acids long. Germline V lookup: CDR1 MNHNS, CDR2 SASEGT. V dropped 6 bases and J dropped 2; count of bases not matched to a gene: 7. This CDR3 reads CASRLLTSGVTDTQYF. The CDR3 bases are TGTGCCAGCAGGCTATTGACTAGCGGGGTCACAGATACGCAGTATTTT.

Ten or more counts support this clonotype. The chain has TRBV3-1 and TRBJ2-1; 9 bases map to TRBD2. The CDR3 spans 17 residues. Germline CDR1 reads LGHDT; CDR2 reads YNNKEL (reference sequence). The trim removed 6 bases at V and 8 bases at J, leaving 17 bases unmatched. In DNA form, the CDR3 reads TGTGCCAGCAGACCCGGTACTAGCGGGCCCCCGGCGGATGAGCAGTTCTTC. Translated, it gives CASRPGTSGPPADEQFF.

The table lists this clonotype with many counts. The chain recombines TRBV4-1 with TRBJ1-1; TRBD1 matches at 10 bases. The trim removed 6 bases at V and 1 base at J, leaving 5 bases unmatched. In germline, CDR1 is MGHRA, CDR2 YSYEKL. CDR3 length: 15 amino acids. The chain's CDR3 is CASSRTGGGNTEAFF. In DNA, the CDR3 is TGCGCCAGCAGTCGGACAGGGGGGGGGAACACTGAAGCTTTCTTT.

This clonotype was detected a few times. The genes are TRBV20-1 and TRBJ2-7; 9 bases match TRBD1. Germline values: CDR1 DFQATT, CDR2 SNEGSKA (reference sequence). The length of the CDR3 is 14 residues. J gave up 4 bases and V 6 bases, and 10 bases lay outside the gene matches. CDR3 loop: CSARGQGNRYEQYF. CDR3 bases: TGCAGTGCGAGGGGACAGGGCAATAGGTACGAGCAGTACTTC.